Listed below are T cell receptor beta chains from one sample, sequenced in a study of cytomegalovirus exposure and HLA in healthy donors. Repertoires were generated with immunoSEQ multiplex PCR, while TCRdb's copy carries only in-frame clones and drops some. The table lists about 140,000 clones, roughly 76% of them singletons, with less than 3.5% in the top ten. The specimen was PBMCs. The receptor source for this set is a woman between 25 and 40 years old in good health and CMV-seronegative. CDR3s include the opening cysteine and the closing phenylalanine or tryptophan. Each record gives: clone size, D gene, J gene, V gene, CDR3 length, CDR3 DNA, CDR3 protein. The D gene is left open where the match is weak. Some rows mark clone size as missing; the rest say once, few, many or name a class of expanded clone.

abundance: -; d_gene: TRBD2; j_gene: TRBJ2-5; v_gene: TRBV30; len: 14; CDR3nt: TGTGCCTGGAGTAGCGGGACGCAGGCACGGACCCAGTACTTC; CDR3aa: CAWSSGTQARTQYF
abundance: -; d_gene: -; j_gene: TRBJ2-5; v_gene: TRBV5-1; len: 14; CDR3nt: TGCGCCAGCAGCGCGCGGACTTACCAAGAGACCCAGTACTTC; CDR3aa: CASSARTYQETQYF
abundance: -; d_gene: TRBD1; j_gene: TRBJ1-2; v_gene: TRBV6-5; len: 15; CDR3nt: TGTGCCAGCAGCCGGGGGACAGGAGCTAACTATGGCTACACCTTC; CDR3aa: CASSRGTGANYGYTF
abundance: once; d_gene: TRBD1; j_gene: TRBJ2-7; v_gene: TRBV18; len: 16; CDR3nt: TGTGCCAGCTCACCAGCGGACAGGGCCTACTCCTACGAGCAGTACTTC; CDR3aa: CASSPADRAYSYEQYF
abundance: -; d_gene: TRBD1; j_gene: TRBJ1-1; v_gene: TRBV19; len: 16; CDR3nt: TGTGCCAGTAGTATTGAGGGGGCGTTCATGAACACTGAAGCTTTCTTT; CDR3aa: CASSIEGAFMNTEAFF
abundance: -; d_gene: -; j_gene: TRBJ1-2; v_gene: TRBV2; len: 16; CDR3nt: TGTGCCAGCAGTGAAGGGCTAAGGGGCGCTTACTATGGCTACACCTTC; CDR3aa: CASSEGLRGAYYGYTF
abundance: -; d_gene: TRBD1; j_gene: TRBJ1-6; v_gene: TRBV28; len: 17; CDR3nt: TGTGCCAGCAGTTTGGCAACAGGACAGGGGGTACATTCACCCCTCCACTTT; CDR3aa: CASSLATGQGVHSPLHF
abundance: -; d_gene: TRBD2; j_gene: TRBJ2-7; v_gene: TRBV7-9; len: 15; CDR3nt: TGTGCCAGCAGCTTAGTACTAGCGGGAGCCTACGAGCAGTACTTC; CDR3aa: CASSLVLAGAYEQYF
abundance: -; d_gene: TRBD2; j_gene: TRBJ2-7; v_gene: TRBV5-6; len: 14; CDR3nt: TGTGCCAGCAGTTCACTGACTAGCGGGAACGAGCAGTACTTC; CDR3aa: CASSSLTSGNEQYF
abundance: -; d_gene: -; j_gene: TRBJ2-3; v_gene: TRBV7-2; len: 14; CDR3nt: TGTGCCAGCAGCTTCGAGGACATGTCAGATACGCAGTATTTT; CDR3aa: CASSFEDMSDTQYF
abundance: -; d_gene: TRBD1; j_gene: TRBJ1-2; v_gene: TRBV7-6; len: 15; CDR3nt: TGTGCCAGCAGCTTAGCTCCCGGGACAGGGTATGGCTACACCTTC; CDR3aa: CASSLAPGTGYGYTF
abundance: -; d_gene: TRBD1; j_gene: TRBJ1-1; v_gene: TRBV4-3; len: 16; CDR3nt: TGCGCCAGCAGCTTATGGACAGGGGGGCTGAACACTGAAGCTTTCTTT; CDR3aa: CASSLWTGGLNTEAFF
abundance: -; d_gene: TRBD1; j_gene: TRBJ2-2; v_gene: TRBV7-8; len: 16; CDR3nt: TGTGCCAGCAGCTTAGCGCGGACAGGGTCCACCGGGGAGCTGTTTTTT; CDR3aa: CASSLARTGSTGELFF
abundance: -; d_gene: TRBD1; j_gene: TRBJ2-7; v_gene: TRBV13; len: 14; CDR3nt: TGTGCCAGCAGCTCTTTGAGGACAGGCAAGGTGCAGTACTTC; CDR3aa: CASSSLRTGKVQYF
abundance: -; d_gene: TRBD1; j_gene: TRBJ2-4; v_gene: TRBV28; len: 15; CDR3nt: TGTGCCAGCACAAAAACAGGGGGCGGCAAAAACATTCAGTACTTC; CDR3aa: CASTKTGGGKNIQYF
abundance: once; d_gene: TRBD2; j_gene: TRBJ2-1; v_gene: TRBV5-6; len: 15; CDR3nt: TGTGCCAGCAGCTTCAAAGCGGGGAACTACAATGAGCAGTTCTTC; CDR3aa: CASSFKAGNYNEQFF
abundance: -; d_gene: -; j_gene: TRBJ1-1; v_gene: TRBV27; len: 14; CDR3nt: TGTGCCAGCAGTTTGACGACAGGCGGCGCTGAAGCTTTCTTT; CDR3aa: CASSLTTGGAEAFF
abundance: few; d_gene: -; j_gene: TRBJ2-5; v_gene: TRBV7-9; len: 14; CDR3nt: TGTGCCAGCAGCTCCGGGACATACCAAGAGACCCAGTACTTC; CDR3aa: CASSSGTYQETQYF
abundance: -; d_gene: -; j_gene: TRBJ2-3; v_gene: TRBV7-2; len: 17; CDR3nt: TGTGCCAGCAGCTTAGACCCGAAGACATACAGCACAGATACGCAGTATTTT; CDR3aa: CASSLDPKTYSTDTQYF
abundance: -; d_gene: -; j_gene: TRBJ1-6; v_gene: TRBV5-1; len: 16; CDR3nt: TGCGCCAGCAAAGCCCCACAGGGAGGGGTATGGAGGGGTTTGATATTT; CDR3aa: CASKAPQGGVWRGLIF
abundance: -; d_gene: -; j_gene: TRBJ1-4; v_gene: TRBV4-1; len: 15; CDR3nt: TGCGCCAGCAGCCCGTTTGGCCCCTTAAATGAAAAACTGTTTTTT; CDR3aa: CASSPFGPLNEKLFF
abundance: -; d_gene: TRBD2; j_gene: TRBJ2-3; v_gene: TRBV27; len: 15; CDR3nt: TGTGCCAGCAGTTCGACCAGGACTAGCGGGAGGACGGAGTATTTT; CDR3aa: CASSSTRTSGRTEYF
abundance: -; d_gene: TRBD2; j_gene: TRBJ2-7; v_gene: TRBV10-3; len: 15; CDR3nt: TGTGCCATCAGTGAGTCCGCTAGCGGGAGGTACGAGCAGTACTTC; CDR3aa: CAISESASGRYEQYF
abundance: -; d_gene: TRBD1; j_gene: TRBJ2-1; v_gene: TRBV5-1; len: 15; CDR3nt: TGCGCCAGCAGCCCCCGGGACAGGGGGAATGATGAGCAGTTCTTC; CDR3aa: CASSPRDRGNDEQFF
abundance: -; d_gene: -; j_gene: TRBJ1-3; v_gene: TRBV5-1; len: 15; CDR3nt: TGCGCCAGCAGCTTTTTACCCGGGTTCGGAAACACCATATATTTT; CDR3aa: CASSFLPGFGNTIYF
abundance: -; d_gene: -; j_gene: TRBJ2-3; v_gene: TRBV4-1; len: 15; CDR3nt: TGCGCCAGCAGCCAAGATCCTCTAGAGAGCTATACGCAGTATTTT; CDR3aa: CASSQDPLESYTQYF
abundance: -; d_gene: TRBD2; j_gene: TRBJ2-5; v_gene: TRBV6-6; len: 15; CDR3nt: TGTGCCACCGGGGGTAGCGGGAGGGTGGGAGAGACCCAGTACTTC; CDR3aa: CATGGSGRVGETQYF
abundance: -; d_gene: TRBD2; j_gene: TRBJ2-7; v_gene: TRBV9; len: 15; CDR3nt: TGTGCCAGCAGCGTAGGGTCTAGCGGGGCCTACGAGCAGTACTTC; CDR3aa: CASSVGSSGAYEQYF
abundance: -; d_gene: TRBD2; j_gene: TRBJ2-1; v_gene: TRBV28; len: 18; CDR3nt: TGTGCCAGCAGGACCTTGGGGGAGGCGGGAGGGCCTGAAAATGAGCAGTTCTTC; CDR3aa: CASRTLGEAGGPENEQFF
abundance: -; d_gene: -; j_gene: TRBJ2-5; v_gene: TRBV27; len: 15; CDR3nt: TGTGCCAGCAGTCCCCTCCCCACGGACCAAGAGACCCAGTACTTC; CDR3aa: CASSPLPTDQETQYF
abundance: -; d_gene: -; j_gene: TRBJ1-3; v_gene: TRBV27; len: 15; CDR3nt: TGTGCCAGCAGTGCCTCCAGGGGATCTGGAAACACCATATATTTT; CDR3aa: CASSASRGSGNTIYF
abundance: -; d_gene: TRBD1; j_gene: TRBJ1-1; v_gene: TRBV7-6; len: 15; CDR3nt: TGTGCCAGCAGCTTAGGCGGACAGGGAGTAACTGAAGCTTTCTTT; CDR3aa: CASSLGGQGVTEAFF
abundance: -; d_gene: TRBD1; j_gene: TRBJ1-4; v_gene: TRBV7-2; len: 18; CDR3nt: TGTGCCAGCAGCTTAGCGTTCCCACAAGACAGGGAGAATGAAAAACTGTTTTTT; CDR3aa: CASSLAFPQDRENEKLFF
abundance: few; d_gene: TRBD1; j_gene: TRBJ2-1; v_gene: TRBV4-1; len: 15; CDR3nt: TGCGCCAGCAGCCCCGATACAGGGGGGTACAATGAGCAGTTCTTC; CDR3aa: CASSPDTGGYNEQFF
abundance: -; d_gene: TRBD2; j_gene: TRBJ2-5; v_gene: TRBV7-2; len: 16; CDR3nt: TGTGCCAGCAGCATAAATAGCGGGAGGTTCCAAGAGACCCAGTACTTC; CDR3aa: CASSINSGRFQETQYF
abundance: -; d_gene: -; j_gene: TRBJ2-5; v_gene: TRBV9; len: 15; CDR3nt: TGTGCCAGCAGCGTAGATGTAGCCCTCGGAGAGACCCAGTACTTC; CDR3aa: CASSVDVALGETQYF
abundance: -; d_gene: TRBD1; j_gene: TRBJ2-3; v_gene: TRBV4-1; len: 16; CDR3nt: TGCGCCAGCAGCCAAATGGGACAGGGGGGGACAGATACGCAGTATTTT; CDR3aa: CASSQMGQGGTDTQYF